This T cell receptor (beta chain) is from a study of T-cell memory formation after mild COVID-19 (dated by TCRdb to the early 2020s). In the study overall: TCR sequence clusters from the two donors were found to be largely donor specific. In a couple of donors, T-cell clones that expanded and contracted after mild COVID-19 were followed by sequencing TCRalpha and TCRbeta repertoires longitudinally. The cohort was made up of two young adult volunteers, one female and one male, who were previously healthy.

Measured from the cysteine to the phenylalanine, the CDR3 is 15 residues long. The read is trimmed to its CDR3 DNA, 45 bases read in frame from base 1. V sheds 5 bases and J sheds 0 bases, leaving 13 bases between their ends. CDR1 and CDR2, looked up from the germline V gene (reference sequence), are SGHKS and YYEKEE. Findings and caveats that apply to the study as a whole: Only a couple of mild cases were covered by the study, and larger cohorts that include severe cases with pre-infection samples were considered necessary. Contracting CD4+ clones appeared mostly in the CM and EM memory subsets, whereas CD8+ clones were enriched in EMRA. Clones contracting from day 15 to 85 had balanced CD4/CD8 phenotypes, while a second wave expanding from day 15 to 37 was biased towards CD4+. SARS-CoV-2 specificity was not confirmed for the second-wave clones peaking on day 37. Some responding clones were detected in pre-infection memory, which suggested that pre-existing cross-reactive memory T cells had joined the SARS-CoV-2 response.

Ficoll-Paque density gradient centrifugation was used to isolate PBMCs. There are a few counts of this clonotype. The specificity of this receptor is unknown. Per-base quality was not reported, and no clone a single base away is much larger than it. The data were produced on an Illumina NovaSeq 6000. TCRalpha and TCRbeta cDNA libraries were built by 5'RACE with constant-segment primers, adding sample barcodes and unique molecular identifiers. Trizol reagent was used to extract RNA from every sample. Amplification of the libraries took two PCR steps, and the second step added a second sample barcode plus Illumina TruSeq adapters. Sequencing of libraries was performed on an Illumina NovaSeq with 2 x 150 bp paired-end reads. Concerning the study's data processing: The reads were demultiplexed and collapsed into UMI-guided consensus sequences using migec v1.2.7. With mixcr v2.1.11, UMI consensuses were aligned to TRA and TRB V and J templates and assembled into clonotypes. Expanded or contracted clonotypes were those called significant by both edgeR and NoisET, with noise models trained on biological replicates. For edgeR calls, a false discovery rate-adjusted p below 0.01 and a log2 fold-change threshold of 1 were applied. As an exploratory analysis of dynamics, PCA with hierarchical clustering was applied to max-normalized trajectories of the 1000 most abundant clonotypes. Separately sequenced CD4+ and CD8+ repertoires were used to assign the CD4 or CD8 phenotype of responding clones. TCRdb applied fastp at Q25 and MiXCR to the public reads, then kept only in-frame beta chains. Every distinct CDR3 protein forms one entry, paired with its most common genes and DNA. The V and J calls shown here were made by TCRdb, not taken from the authors' results. This sample gives tens of thousands of distinct CDR3 sequences in total; 16% of them show up just once. Of the sample, about 31% is held by the ten largest clones.

The rearrangement joined TRBV5-5 to TRBJ2-3; the D gene remains uncertain. This clonotype was sampled from an adult woman who had mild COVID-19 (a few samples of this study predate the infection). The sample titles of this study are shuffled in the database, so cell type and time point are left out; the donor was told from shared clones. Material: PBMCs or a T cell subset sorted from them (not recorded which). The CDR3 region: CASRWTLDSTDTQYF. Read as DNA, the sequence is TGTGCCAGCAGGTGGACCCTGGACAGCACAGATACGCAGTATTTT.